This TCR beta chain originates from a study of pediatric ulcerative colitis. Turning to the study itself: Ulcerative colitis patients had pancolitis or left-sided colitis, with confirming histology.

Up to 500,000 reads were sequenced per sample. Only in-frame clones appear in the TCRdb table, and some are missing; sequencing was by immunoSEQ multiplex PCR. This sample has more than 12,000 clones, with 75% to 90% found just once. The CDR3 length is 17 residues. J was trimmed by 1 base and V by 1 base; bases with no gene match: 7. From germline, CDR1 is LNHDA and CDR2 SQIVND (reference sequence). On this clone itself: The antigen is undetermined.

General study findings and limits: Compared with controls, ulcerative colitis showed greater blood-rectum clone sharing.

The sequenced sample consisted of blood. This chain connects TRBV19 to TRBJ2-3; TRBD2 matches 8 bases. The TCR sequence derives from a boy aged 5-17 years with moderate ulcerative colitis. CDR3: CASSIVPSSGGTDTQYF. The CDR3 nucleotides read TGTGCCAGTAGTATAGTCCCCAGTAGCGGGGGCACAGATACGCAGTATTTT. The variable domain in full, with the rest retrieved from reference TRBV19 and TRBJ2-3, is DGGITQSPKYLFRKEGQNVTLSCEQNLNHDAMYWYRQDPGQGLRLIYYSQIVNDFQKGDIAEGYSVSREKKESFPLTVTSAQKNPTAFYLCASSIVPSSGGTDTQYFGPGTRLTVL.